The 31 T cell receptor beta chains below all came from one sample that was sequenced in a study of T cell responses to AZD1222 COVID-19 vaccine. Profiled with immunoSEQ multiplex PCR; TCRdb holds only in-frame clones, not every one. The repertoire consists of 150,000 to 200,000 clones, with about 90% occurring once and the leading ten covering under 3.5%. Sequenced here: peripheral blood, sampled on day 0 of MenACWY control vaccination. These receptors originate from an adult in good health.

The rearrangement uses TRBV19 and TRBJ2-5; 9 bases align to TRBD1. The germline CDR1 and CDR2 sequences are LNHDA and SQIVND (reference sequence). V shed 4 bases and J 5 bases; nucleotides not matched to a gene: 8. The CDR3 spans 15 residues. The CDR3 loop reads CASSTDRGSGETQYF. The CDR3 coding sequence is TGTGCCAGTAGTACCGACAGGGGGTCAGGTGAGACCCAGTACTTC.

The rearrangement uses TRBV27 and TRBJ1-6, with 7 bases aligning to TRBD1. V dropped 8 bases and J dropped 2; count of bases not matched to a gene: 6. CDR3 length: 15 amino acids. Germline assignment: CDR1 MNHEY and CDR2 SMNVEV (reference sequence). CDR3 DNA: TGTGCCAGCGGGATGACAGGGACCTATAATTCACCCCTCCACTTT. Residues: CASGMTGTYNSPLHF.

The chain combines TRBV29-1 with TRBJ2-7; D not certain. The CDR3 is made up of 12 amino acids. V was cut by 7 bases and J by 6 bases, with 16 bases left in between. The germline V gene encodes CDR1 SQVTM and CDR2 ANQGSEA. For the CDR3, the DNA is TGCAGCGGAGCCGGCGTGTCGGGCGAGCAGTACTTC. It codes for CSGAGVSGEQYF.

The genes are TRBV7-3 and TRBJ2-7; no clear D gene. The germline gives CDR1 SGHTA, CDR2 FQGTGA. The V gene lost 2 bases and the J gene lost 5 bases, with 10 bases spanning the gap. CDR3 length equals 13 residues. The CDR3 loop reads CASSLGSGNEQYF. The CDR3 DNA sequence: TGTGCCAGCAGCTTAGGGTCAGGAAACGAGCAGTACTTC.

This CDR3 reads CASSFQGGPGDEQFF. The CDR3 DNA reads TGTGCCAGCAGCTTCCAGGGAGGGCCCGGGGATGAGCAGTTCTTC. The chain carries TRBV7-3 and TRBJ2-1, with 7 nucleotides matching TRBD2. The junction had 10 bases not matched to a gene; V was cut back by 3 bases and J by 8 bases. The length of the CDR3 is 15 residues. From germline, CDR1 is SGHTA and CDR2 FQGTGA. Drawing the rest from reference TRBV7-3 and TRBJ2-1, the complete variable domain is GAGVSQTPSNKVTEKGKYVELRCDPISGHTALYWYRQSLGQGPEFLIYFQGTGAADDSGLPNDRFFAVRPEGSVSTLKIQRTERGDSAVYLCASSFQGGPGDEQFFGPGTRLTVL.

This clone occurred once. The genes are TRBV24-1 and TRBJ2-2; 7 nucleotides line up with TRBD1. This CDR3 has 13 amino acids. After removal of 9 bases from V and 7 bases from J, the junction contained 7 bases not matched to a gene. Germline CDR1 and CDR2: KGHDR and SFDVKD. The CDR3: CATGTASIGELFF. CDR3 nucleotide sequence: TGTGCCACCGGGACAGCGAGCATCGGGGAGCTGTTTTTT.

The chain combines TRBV5-5 with TRBJ2-7; 10 nucleotides align to TRBD2. Trimming took 3 bases from V and 2 from J; bases not matched to a gene: 5. In germline, CDR1 is SGHKS, CDR2 YYEKEE (reference sequence). CDR3 length equals 15 residues. CDR3 region: CASSSGTSVAYEQYF. DNA for the CDR3: TGTGCCAGCAGCTCCGGGACTAGCGTCGCCTACGAGCAGTACTTC.

V usage is TRBV2 and J usage is TRBJ2-1; 14 bases fit TRBD2. J lost 4 bases, V lost 8 bases, and 10 bases had no gene match. The germline V gene encodes CDR1 SNHLY and CDR2 FYNNEI. This CDR3 contains 17 residues. In DNA, the CDR3 is TGTGCCAGCGGTGGCCTGGGACTAGCGGGAGCTTACAATGAGCAGTTCTTC. Translated: CASGGLGLAGAYNEQFF.

The genes are TRBV21-1 and TRBJ1-3. TRBV21-1 is a documented pseudogene. This CDR3 contains 15 residues. The CDR3 here is CASSKVRGAGNTIYF. CDR3 bases: TGTGCCAGCAGCAAAGTTAGGGGAGCTGGAAACACCATATATTTT.

This rearrangement joins TRBV7-2 to TRBJ2-3, with D unresolved. V lost 1 base, J lost 2 bases, and 7 bases lay in between. The germline V gene encodes CDR1 SGHTA and CDR2 FQGNSA. This CDR3 has 14 amino acids. In DNA form, the CDR3 reads TGTGCCAGCAGCTTAGTTCCAACCACAGATACGCAGTATTTT. It yields the protein CASSLVPTTDTQYF.

V is TRBV30 and J is TRBJ1-4; D is perhaps TRBD1 (5 bases). The germline gives CDR1 GTSNPN, CDR2 SVGIG (reference sequence). This CDR3 has 16 amino acids. The V and J ends lost 4 bases and 1 base respectively, with 16 bases between them. The CDR3 sequence is CAWNPARVGTNEKLFF. CDR3 DNA: TGTGCCTGGAATCCCGCCAGGGTAGGAACTAATGAAAAACTGTTTTTT.

The chain couples TRBV7-3 to TRBJ2-3, with TRBD1 as a possible D gene (6 bases). V lost 5 bases and J 2 bases, leaving 17 bases between the germline ends. Germline V gene data show CDR1 as SGHTA and CDR2 as FQGTGA. CDR3 size: 16 residues. CDR3 sequence (DNA): TGTGCCAGCAGCCTACAGGGCCTCGGGTACACAGATACGCAGTATTTT. It specifies CASSLQGLGYTDTQYF.

The CDR3, as DNA: TGTGCCAGCAGCACCTCCCTGACAGGGCGGCCAAACGGGGAGCTGTTTTTT. Translated: CASSTSLTGRPNGELFF. J is TRBJ2-2 and V is TRBV11-3; 7 bases line up with TRBD1. The J segment lost 7 bases and the V segment lost 5 bases, leaving 16 bases of the junction unmatched. The CDR3 length is 17 residues. Germline CDR1 and CDR2: SGHNT and YENEEA.

This clone was found once. This rearrangement joins TRBV28 to TRBJ2-3, with D perhaps matching TRBD2 (5 bases). The CDR3 sequence is 16 residues long. With 2 bases removed from V and 6 bases from J, the gap between germline ends came to 18 bases. CDR1 and CDR2 from the germline V gene are MDHEN and SYDVKM. CDR3: CASSLEAVRNGDTQYF. The CDR3 bases are TGTGCCAGCAGTTTAGAAGCGGTCAGGAACGGGGATACGCAGTATTTT.

The chain has TRBV6-5 and TRBJ1-3, with D possibly being TRBD1 (5 bases). The germline V gene has CDR1 MNHEY and CDR2 SVGAGI. The CDR3 runs 13 residues. The V gene lost 11 bases and the J gene lost 0 bases, with 11 bases spanning the gap. CDR3 sequence reads: CAGALRSGNTIYF. For the CDR3, the DNA is TGTGCCGGGGCACTCCGCTCTGGAAACACCATATATTTT.

The rearrangement links TRBV18 to TRBJ1-2, with 10 nucleotides matching TRBD1. There are 15 residues in the CDR3. With V trimmed by 3 bases and J by 3 bases, 4 bases remained unmatched. Germline assignment: CDR1 KGHSH and CDR2 LQKENI. As DNA, the CDR3 is TGTGCCAGCTCACCGGGGACAGGGGCGGACTATGGCTACACCTTC. Translation gives CASSPGTGADYGYTF.

The rearrangement uses TRBV5-4 and TRBJ2-3; no definite D call. The germline V gene encodes CDR1 SGHNT and CDR2 YYREEE (reference sequence). This CDR3 is built from 13 residues. Trimming removed 0 bases at V and 5 bases at J, with 7 bases between. CDR3 region: CASSLALGDTQYF. In DNA form, the CDR3 reads TGTGCCAGCAGCTTGGCCCTGGGAGATACGCAGTATTTT.

This chain connects TRBV5-4 to TRBJ2-5; TRBD2 is a possible D gene (5 bases). The CDR3 extends over 13 amino acids. V dropped 1 base and J dropped 3 bases, with 7 bases sitting between them. Germline V gene lookup returns CDR1 SGHNT and CDR2 YYREEE (reference sequence). The CDR3 bases are TGTGCCAGCAGCTTGCTAGCCGAAGAGACCCAGTACTTC. It translates to CASSLLAEETQYF.

The chain is built from TRBV28 and TRBJ1-5; no clear D gene. Germline CDR1 MDHEN, CDR2 SYDVKM. Trimming cost V 3 bases and J 11 bases, with 11 bases left between them. The CDR3 totals 12 residues. CDR3 region: CASSFTAGTQHF. The DNA for the CDR3 is TGTGCCAGCAGTTTCACTGCGGGGACCCAGCATTTT.

J is TRBJ2-7 and V is TRBV7-9, with 10 nucleotides matching TRBD1. The CDR3 contains 17 residues. V lost 7 bases and J lost 1; bases outside the gene matches: 13. The germline V gene encodes CDR1 SEHNR and CDR2 FQNEAQ (reference sequence). The CDR3 nucleotides read TGTGCCAGCAACTCTCACTCCCGGGACAGGGGTTCCTACGAGCAGTACTTC. Translation gives CASNSHSRDRGSYEQYF.

The V gene is TRBV19, the J gene TRBJ2-3; 11 bases fit TRBD2. Trimming cost V 4 bases and J 3 bases; bases outside gene matches: 6. Germline V gene data show CDR1 as LNHDA and CDR2 as SQIVND (reference sequence). The CDR3 totals 16 residues. The CDR3 loop reads CASSTTLAGGTDTQYF. The DNA of the CDR3 is TGTGCCAGTAGTACAACCCTAGCGGGAGGTACAGATACGCAGTATTTT. Variable domain in full (rest from reference TRBV19 and TRBJ2-3): DGGITQSPKYLFRKEGQNVTLSCEQNLNHDAMYWYRQDPGQGLRLIYYSQIVNDFQKGDIAEGYSVSREKKESFPLTVTSAQKNPTAFYLCASSTTLAGGTDTQYFGPGTRLTVL.

The rearrangement joins TRBV7-2 to TRBJ2-7; unclear D gene. The CDR3 sequence is 13 residues long. Trimming stripped 1 base from V and 0 bases from J, with 4 bases between. Looked up from germline, CDR1 is SGHTA and CDR2 is FQGNSA. CDR3 amino acids: CASSLEISYEQYF. The CDR3 coding sequence is TGTGCCAGCAGCTTAGAAATCTCCTACGAGCAGTACTTC. The full variable domain, completed using reference TRBV7-2 and TRBJ2-7, is GAGVSQSPSNKVTEKGKDVELRCDPISGHTALYWYRQSLGQGLEFLIYFQGNSAPDKSGLPSDRFSAERTGGSVSTLTIQRTQQEDSAVYLCASSLEISYEQYFGPGTRLTVT.

The chain uses TRBV28 and TRBJ1-5; no firm D call. Trimming shortened V by 2 bases and J by 0 bases, and 8 bases separated the two germline ends. Germline V gives CDR1 MDHEN, CDR2 SYDVKM. CDR3 length: 15 amino acids. CDR3 sequence reads: CASSLGAYSNQPQHF. As DNA, the CDR3 is TGTGCCAGCAGTTTAGGAGCTTATAGCAATCAGCCCCAGCATTTT. Drawing the rest from reference TRBV28 and TRBJ1-5, the complete variable domain is DVKVTQSSRYLVKRTGEKVFLECVQDMDHENMFWYRQDPGLGLRLIYFSYDVKMKEKGDIPEGYSVSREKKERFSLILESASTNQTSMYLCASSLGAYSNQPQHFGDGTRLSIL.

In this sample, this clone turned up a few times. This chain links TRBV19 with TRBJ1-4; 7 nucleotides line up with TRBD1. V lost 6 bases to trimming and J lost 0 bases; unmatched junction nucleotides: 4. This CDR3 has 15 amino acids. Germline V gene lookup returns CDR1 LNHDA and CDR2 SQIVND (reference sequence). The CDR3 here is CASRGQFTTNEKLFF. DNA for the CDR3: TGTGCCAGTAGGGGACAGTTTACAACTAATGAAAAACTGTTTTTT.

The chain couples TRBV28 to TRBJ2-3; 8 bases line up with TRBD2. The CDR3 runs to 16 residues. Germline CDR1 and CDR2: MDHEN and SYDVKM. V shed 4 bases and J 1 base; nucleotides not matched to a gene: 7. The CDR3 sequence is CASSSNPSGRTDTQYF. The CDR3, as DNA: TGTGCCAGCAGTTCCAATCCTAGCGGGCGCACAGATACGCAGTATTTT.

This rearrangement joins TRBV6-1 to TRBJ2-1; no firm D call. Trimming removed 3 bases at V and 8 bases at J, with 14 bases between. This CDR3 has 14 residues. Per the germline V gene, CDR1 is MNHNS and CDR2 is SASEGT. Here the CDR3 DNA reads TGTGCCAGCAGTGAGCCGAGACTCAGCGATGAGCAGTTCTTC. As protein: CASSEPRLSDEQFF.

V gene TRBV30 combines with J gene TRBJ1-1, with D tentatively TRBD1 (5 bases). Looked up from germline, CDR1 is GTSNPN and CDR2 is SVGIG (reference sequence). There are 12 residues in the CDR3. Trimming cost V 4 bases and J 1 base, with 7 bases left between them. CDR3 bases: TGTGCCTGGAATCAGGGGAACACTGAAGCTTTCTTT. It yields the protein CAWNQGNTEAFF.

CDR3 loop: CASSPGGHIYEQYF. CDR3 DNA sequence: TGTGCCAGCAGCCCCGGGGGACATATCTACGAGCAGTACTTC. The rearrangement links TRBV27 to TRBJ2-7, with D perhaps given as TRBD1 or TRBD2 (6 bases each). V lost 6 bases to trimming and J lost 3 bases, with 15 bases between them. The CDR3 sequence is 14 residues long. CDR1 and CDR2 (germline): MNHEY, SMNVEV (reference sequence).

The chain is built from TRBV5-1 and TRBJ2-3, with a tentative D call TRBD2 (5 bases). The CDR3 is made up of 14 amino acids. Trimming took 0 bases from V and 2 from J, leaving 7 bases between them. The germline V gene has CDR1 SGHRS and CDR2 YFSETQ. The CDR3 DNA follows: TGCGCCAGCAGCTTGGAGGGAGACACAGATACGCAGTATTTT. Translation: CASSLEGDTDTQYF.

V and J are TRBV9 and TRBJ1-1, with D possibly TRBD1 on 6 matching bases. Trimming shortened V by 4 bases and J by 8 bases, and 15 bases separated the two germline ends. The length of the CDR3 is 13 residues. The germline V gene has CDR1 SGDLS and CDR2 YYNGEE. In DNA, the CDR3 is TGTGCCAGCAGCTCACCTCCGGGGGGCGAAGCTTTCTTT. The encoded protein is CASSSPPGGEAFF. Drawing the rest from reference TRBV9 and TRBJ1-1, the complete variable domain is DSGVTQTPKHLITATGQRVTLRCSPRSGDLSVYWYQQSLDQGLQFLIQYYNGEERAKGNILERFSAQQFPDLHSELNLSSLELGDSALYFCASSSPPGGEAFFGQGTRLTVV.

About this clone: Other DNA sequences within the sample encode an identical CDR3. J is TRBJ2-1 and V is TRBV19, with TRBD2 identical over 13 bases. From germline, CDR1 is LNHDA and CDR2 SQIVND (reference sequence). The CDR3 consists of 16 residues. The J segment lost 2 bases and the V segment lost 6 bases, leaving 4 bases of the junction unmatched. The CDR3 loop reads CASRETSGRTYNEQFF. CDR3 nucleotide sequence: TGTGCCAGTAGAGAGACTAGCGGGAGGACCTACAATGAGCAGTTCTTC.